The next 9 T cell receptor beta chains were all read from a single sample in a study of blood T cell repertoires in COVID-19. Profiled with immunoSEQ multiplex PCR; TCRdb holds only in-frame clones, not every one. The sample has about 180,000 clones; over 60% are singletons. The specimen was peripheral blood. These receptors were collected from a woman between 65 and 79 years old with acute or convalescent COVID-19.

The chain has TRBV3-1 (or the pseudogene TRBV3-2) and TRBJ2-5; D not resolved. CDR3 length equals 13 residues. Deletions cut 0 bases from V and 9 bases from J, with 11 bases between. From germline, CDR1 is LGHDT and CDR2 YNNKEL (reference sequence). This CDR3 reads CASSQERSAAQYF. In nucleotides, the CDR3 is TGTGCCAGCAGCCAAGAACGGTCGGCGGCCCAGTACTTC.

The table lists this clone with a few counts. The genes are TRBV2 and TRBJ1-4, with D perhaps matching TRBD1 (6 bases). Deletions cut 3 bases from V and 8 bases from J, with 13 bases between. Germline V gives CDR1 SNHLY, CDR2 FYNNEI. The CDR3 spans 14 residues. This CDR3 reads CASSDGLRGEKLFF. The CDR3 coding sequence is TGTGCCAGCAGTGATGGCCTCAGGGGAGAAAAACTGTTTTTT.

The chain joins TRBV12-3 or TRBV12-4 to TRBJ1-1; unclear D gene. The CDR3 length is 12 residues. With 3 bases removed from V and 5 bases from J, the gap between germline ends came to 7 bases. This CDR3 reads CASSFGETEAFF. The CDR3 nucleotides are TGTGCCAGCAGTTTCGGGGAAACTGAAGCTTTCTTT.

This clone was counted between two and nine times. The gene calls are TRBV30 and TRBJ2-2, with 7 bases that match TRBD1. The length of the CDR3 is 16 residues. The germline V gene has CDR1 GTSNPN and CDR2 SVGIG (reference sequence). Losses at the gene ends were 3 bases for V and 3 bases for J; bases not matched to a gene: 10. DNA for the CDR3: TGTGCCTGGAGACAGGGGTCGTCCATCGACACCGGGGAGCTGTTTTTT. As protein: CAWRQGSSIDTGELFF.

This chain links TRBV5-6 with TRBJ1-2; D uncertain. This CDR3 has 12 residues. Trimming shortened V by 1 base and J by 4 bases, and 5 bases separated the two germline ends. Germline V lookup: CDR1 SGHDT, CDR2 YYEEEE. CDR3 in DNA: TGTGCCAGCAGCTTGAGAGGCTATGGCTACACCTTC. Translation: CASSLRGYGYTF.

The chain recombines TRBV2 with TRBJ1-5; 7 bases are shared with TRBD1. The germline V gene has CDR1 SNHLY and CDR2 FYNNEI. CDR3 length: 14 residues. Trimming cost V 7 bases and J 4 bases; bases outside gene matches: 7. For the CDR3, the DNA is TGTGCCAGCACCTCGGACAGGCGAAATCAGCCCCAGCATTTT. This encodes CASTSDRRNQPQHF.

This sequence joins TRBV6-5 and TRBJ2-1; TRBD2 matches at 8 bases. CDR1 and CDR2 from the germline V gene are MNHEY and SVGAGI. Trimming took 6 bases from V and 5 from J; bases not matched to a gene: 9. This CDR3 is built from 15 residues. The CDR3 loop is CASREVAGTNNEQFF. The CDR3 DNA follows: TGTGCCAGCAGAGAGGTAGCGGGGACCAACAATGAGCAGTTCTTC.

This clone was detected only once. The gene calls are TRBV5-1 and TRBJ1-6; D is possibly TRBD1 (6 bases). Trimming removed 5 bases at V and 9 bases at J, with 18 bases between. This CDR3 has 15 residues. CDR1 SGHRS and CDR2 YFSETQ come from the germline V gene. CDR3 in DNA: TGCGCCAGCAGTACATCTCCGGGACAACTTTCACCCCTCCACTTT. Protein product: CASSTSPGQLSPLHF.

The V gene is TRBV2, the J gene TRBJ2-7, with D possibly matching TRBD2 (6 bases). The CDR3 is made up of 14 amino acids. The germline V gene encodes CDR1 SNHLY and CDR2 FYNNEI. V was clipped by 6 bases and J by 7 bases, with 19 bases between them. The CDR3 DNA reads TGTGCCAGCAGCTTATCGTTAGGAGGGCGGGAGCAGTACTTC. It translates to CASSLSLGGREQYF. Using reference TRBV2 and TRBJ2-7 for the parts outside the CDR3, the full variable domain is EPEVTQTPSHQVTQMGQEVILRCVPISNHLYFYWYRQILGQKVEFLVSFYNNEISEKSEIFDDQFSVERPDGSNFTLKIRSTKLEDSAMYFCASSLSLGGREQYFGPGTRLTVT.